The rows below give T cell receptor beta chains drawn from one sample of a study of blood T cell repertoires in COVID-19. Profiling relied on immunoSEQ multiplex PCR, and the TCRdb table lists in-frame clones only, not all of them. The sample holds about 120,000 clones, about 90% seen once. Source material: peripheral blood. The receptors were sampled from a woman aged 55-70 years with COVID-19, enrolled during active disease. Both conserved end residues are part of each CDR3. The D gene is left open where the match is weak. Clone size is shown for a subset of rows, as once, few, many or a class of expanded clone.

clone_size d_call j_call v_call cdr3_aa cdr3_nt
NA TRBD2 TRBJ2-3 TRBV24-1 CATSGSGGSTDTQYF TGTGCCACCAGTGGTAGCGGGGGGAGCACAGATACGCAGTATTTT
NA TRBD1 TRBJ1-6 TRBV27 CASSPLDRYSPLHF TGTGCCAGCAGTCCGTTGGACAGGTATTCACCCCTCCACTTT
NA NA TRBJ2-7 TRBV4-3 CASSQAPGRGRENEQYF TGCGCCAGCAGCCAAGCTCCCGGCAGGGGCAGGGAAAACGAGCAGTACTTC
few NA TRBJ1-5 TRBV19 CASIGVSNQPQHF TGTGCCAGTATCGGGGTTTCGAATCAGCCCCAGCATTTT
few NA TRBJ2-2 TRBV6-5 CASTPGTPSTGELFF TGTGCCAGCACCCCCGGGACACCTTCTACCGGGGAGCTGTTTTTT
NA TRBD1 TRBJ1-6 TRBV7-2 CASSPRQGFNSPLHF TGTGCCAGCAGCCCGAGACAGGGGTTTAATTCACCCCTCCACTTT
NA NA TRBJ2-5 TRBV29-1 CSVEGVIRTATQETQYF TGCAGCGTTGAAGGGGTAATCCGGACAGCAACACAAGAGACCCAGTACTTC
NA TRBD2 TRBJ2-1 TRBV5-1 CATSPGLGADNEQFF TGCGCCACCAGTCCGGGACTAGGAGCCGACAATGAGCAGTTCTTC
NA NA TRBJ1-2 TRBV11-2 CASSLDQSPGTTYGYTF TGTGCCAGCAGCTTAGATCAGAGCCCCGGGACAACCTATGGCTACACCTTC
NA TRBD1 TRBJ1-4 TRBV5-6 CASSSGTGIQELFF TGTGCCAGCAGTTCCGGGACAGGCATCCAAGAACTGTTTTTT
few NA TRBJ1-4 TRBV3-1/TRBV3-2 CASSPTAGTNEKLFF TGTGCCAGCAGCCCTACAGCGGGAACTAATGAAAAACTGTTTTTT
NA NA TRBJ2-7 TRBV7-8 CASSLAAIYEQYF TGTGCCAGCAGCTTAGCAGCGATCTACGAGCAGTACTTC
NA NA TRBJ1-6 TRBV19 CASSLGESYNSPLHF TGTGCCAGTAGTCTAGGGGAGTCCTATAATTCACCCCTCCACTTT
NA NA TRBJ2-7 TRBV7-9 CASSPSREQYF TGTGCCAGCAGCCCTAGTCGCGAGCAGTACTTC
NA NA TRBJ1-1 TRBV11-2 CASSPLSEAFF TGTGCCAGCAGTCCTTTATCTGAAGCTTTCTTT
NA NA TRBJ2-2 TRBV4-1 CASSQDHSFNTGELFF TGCGCCAGCAGCCAAGATCACAGCTTTAACACCGGGGAGCTGTTTTTT
NA TRBD1 TRBJ1-1 TRBV6-5 CASSRPNRGRTEAFF TGTGCCAGCAGTCGGCCGAACAGGGGGCGAACTGAAGCTTTCTTT
NA NA TRBJ1-2 TRBV5-4 CASSNQGRGYTF TGTGCCAGCAGCAATCAGGGTCGGGGCTACACCTTC
once TRBD2 TRBJ2-1 TRBV24-1 CATSNLAGREQFF TGTGCCACCTCTAACCTAGCGGGGAGGGAGCAGTTCTTC
NA TRBD2 TRBJ2-1 TRBV18 CASSLARPGLAGNNEQFF TGTGCCAGCTCATTGGCCAGGCCGGGACTAGCGGGTAACAATGAGCAGTTCTTC
NA NA TRBJ2-2 TRBV30 CAWGTPNTGELFF TGTGCCTGGGGCACTCCTAACACCGGGGAGCTGTTTTTT
NA TRBD1 TRBJ2-3 TRBV6-9 CASSSPDRGTDTQYF TGTGCCAGCAGTTCCCCGGACAGGGGCACAGATACGCAGTATTTT
NA NA TRBJ2-2 TRBV2 CASIGELWTANTGELFF TGTGCCAGCATCGGGGAACTCTGGACGGCGAACACCGGGGAGCTGTTTTTT
NA TRBD1 TRBJ2-1 TRBV27 CASSLQGNEQFF TGTGCCAGCAGTCTACAGGGGAATGAGCAGTTCTTC
NA TRBD2 TRBJ2-3 TRBV7-3 CASSFQASGVGDTQYF TGTGCCAGCAGCTTCCAAGCTAGCGGGGTGGGAGATACGCAGTATTTT